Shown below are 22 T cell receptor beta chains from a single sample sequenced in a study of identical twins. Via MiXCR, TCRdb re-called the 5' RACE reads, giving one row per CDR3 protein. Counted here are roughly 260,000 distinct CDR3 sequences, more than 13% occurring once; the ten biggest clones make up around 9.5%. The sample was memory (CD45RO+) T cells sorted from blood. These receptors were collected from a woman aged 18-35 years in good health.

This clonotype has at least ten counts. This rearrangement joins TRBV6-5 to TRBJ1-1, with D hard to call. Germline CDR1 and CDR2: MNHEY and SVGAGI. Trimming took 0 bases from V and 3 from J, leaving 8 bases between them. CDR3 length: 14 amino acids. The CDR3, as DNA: TGTGCCAGCAGTTACTCCCAAGGTGACACTGAAGCTTTCTTT. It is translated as CASSYSQGDTEAFF.

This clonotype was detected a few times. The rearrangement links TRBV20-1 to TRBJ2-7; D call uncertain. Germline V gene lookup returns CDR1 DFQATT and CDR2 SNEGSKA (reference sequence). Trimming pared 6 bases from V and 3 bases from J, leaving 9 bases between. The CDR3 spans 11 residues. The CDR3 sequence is CSAKFNYEQYF. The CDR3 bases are TGCAGTGCCAAATTTAACTACGAGCAGTACTTC.

The CDR3 DNA reads TGTGCTAGTGGTTTGCGACCGGGACAGGGCAGCCACGAGCAGTACTTC. It is translated as CASGLRPGQGSHEQYF. The rearrangement joins TRBV12-5 to TRBJ2-7, with 9 positions matching TRBD1. V lost 2 bases and J lost 5; bases outside the gene matches: 10. The CDR3 spans 16 residues. CDR1 LGHNT and CDR2 FRNRAP come from the germline V gene.

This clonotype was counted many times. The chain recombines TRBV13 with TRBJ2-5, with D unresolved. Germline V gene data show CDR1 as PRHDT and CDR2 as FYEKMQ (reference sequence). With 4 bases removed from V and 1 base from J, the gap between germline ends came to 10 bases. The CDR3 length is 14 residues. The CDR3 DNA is TGTGCCAGCAGCTCCGGACGGATCCAAGAGACCCAGTACTTC. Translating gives CASSSGRIQETQYF.

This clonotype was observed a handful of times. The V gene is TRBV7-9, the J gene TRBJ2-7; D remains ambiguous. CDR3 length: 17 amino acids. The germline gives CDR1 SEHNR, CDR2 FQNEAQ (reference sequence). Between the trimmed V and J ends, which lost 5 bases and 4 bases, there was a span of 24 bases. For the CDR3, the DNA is TGTGCCAGCAGCCCCCGCTGGGGAACCCATGAGTCTTACGAGCAGTACTTC. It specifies CASSPRWGTHESYEQYF.

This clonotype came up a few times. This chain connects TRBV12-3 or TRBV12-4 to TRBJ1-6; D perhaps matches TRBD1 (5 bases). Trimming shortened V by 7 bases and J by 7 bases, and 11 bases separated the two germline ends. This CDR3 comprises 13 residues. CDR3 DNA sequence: TGTGCCAGCAACCAAGACAGAAATTCACCCCTCCACTTT. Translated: CASNQDRNSPLHF.

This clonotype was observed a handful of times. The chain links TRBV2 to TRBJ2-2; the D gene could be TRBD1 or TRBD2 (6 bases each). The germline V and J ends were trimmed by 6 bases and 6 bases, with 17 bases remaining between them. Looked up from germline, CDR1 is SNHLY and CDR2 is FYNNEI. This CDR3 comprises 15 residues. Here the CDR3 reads CASRGHSGVSGELFF. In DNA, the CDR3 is TGTGCCAGCAGGGGACACTCGGGGGTCTCCGGGGAGCTGTTTTTT.

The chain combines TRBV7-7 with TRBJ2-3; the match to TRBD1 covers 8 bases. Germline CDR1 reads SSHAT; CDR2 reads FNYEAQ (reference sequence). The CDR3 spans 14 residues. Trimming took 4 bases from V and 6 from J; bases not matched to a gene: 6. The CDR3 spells CASSSDRASDTQYF. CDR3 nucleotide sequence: TGTGCCAGCAGCTCGGACAGGGCCAGCGATACGCAGTATTTT.

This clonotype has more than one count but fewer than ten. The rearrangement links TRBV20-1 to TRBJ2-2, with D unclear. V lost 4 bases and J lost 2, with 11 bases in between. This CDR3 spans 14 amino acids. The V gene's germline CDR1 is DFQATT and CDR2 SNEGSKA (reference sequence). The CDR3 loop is CSANPRSNTGELFF. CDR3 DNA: TGCAGTGCTAACCCGAGAAGCAACACCGGGGAGCTGTTTTTT.

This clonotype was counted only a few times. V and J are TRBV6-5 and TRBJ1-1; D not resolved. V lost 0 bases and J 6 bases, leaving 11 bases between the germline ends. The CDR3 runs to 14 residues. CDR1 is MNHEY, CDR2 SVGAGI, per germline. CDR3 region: CASSYSDHGAEAFF. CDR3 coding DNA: TGTGCCAGCAGTTACTCTGACCACGGCGCTGAAGCTTTCTTT.

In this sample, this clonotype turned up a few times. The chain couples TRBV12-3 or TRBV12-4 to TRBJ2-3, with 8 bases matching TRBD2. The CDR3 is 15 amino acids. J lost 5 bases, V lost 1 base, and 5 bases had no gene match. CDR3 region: CASSLGLAGIDTQYF. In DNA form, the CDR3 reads TGTGCCAGCAGTTTAGGGCTAGCGGGCATAGATACGCAGTATTTT.

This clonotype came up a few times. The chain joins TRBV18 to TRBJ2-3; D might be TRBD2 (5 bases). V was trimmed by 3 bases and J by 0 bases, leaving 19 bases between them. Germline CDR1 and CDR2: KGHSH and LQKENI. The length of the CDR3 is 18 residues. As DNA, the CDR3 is TGTGCCAGCTCACCCGAAAATACTAGGACCCTAAGCACAGATACGCAGTATTTT. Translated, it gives CASSPENTRTLSTDTQYF.

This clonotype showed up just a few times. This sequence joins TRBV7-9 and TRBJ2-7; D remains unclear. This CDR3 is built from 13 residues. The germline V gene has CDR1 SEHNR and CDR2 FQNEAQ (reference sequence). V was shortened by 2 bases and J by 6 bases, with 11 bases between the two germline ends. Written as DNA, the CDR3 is TGTGCCAGCAGCTTAAGTTTCCTCAGCGAGCAGTACTTC. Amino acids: CASSLSFLSEQYF. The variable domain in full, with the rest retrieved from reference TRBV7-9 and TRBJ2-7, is DTGVSQNPRHKITKRGQNVTFRCDPISEHNRLYWYRQTLGQGPEFLTYFQNEAQLEKSRLLSDRFSAERPKGSFSTLEIQRTEQGDSAMYLCASSLSFLSEQYFGPGTRLTVT.

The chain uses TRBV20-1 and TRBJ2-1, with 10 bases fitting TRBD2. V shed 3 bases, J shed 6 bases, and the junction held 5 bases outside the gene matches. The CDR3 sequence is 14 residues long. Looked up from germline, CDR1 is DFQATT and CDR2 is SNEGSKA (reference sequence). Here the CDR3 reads CSASVAGGGNEQFF. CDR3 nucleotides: TGCAGTGCTAGCGTAGCGGGAGGAGGCAATGAGCAGTTCTTC.

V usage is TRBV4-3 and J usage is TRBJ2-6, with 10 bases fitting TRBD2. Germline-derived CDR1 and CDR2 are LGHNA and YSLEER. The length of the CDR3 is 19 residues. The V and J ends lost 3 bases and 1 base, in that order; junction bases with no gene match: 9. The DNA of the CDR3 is TGCGCCAGCAGCCACCAAGCGGGAGGGCCGTCGTCTGGGGCCAACGTCCTGACTTTC. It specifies CASSHQAGGPSSGANVLTF.

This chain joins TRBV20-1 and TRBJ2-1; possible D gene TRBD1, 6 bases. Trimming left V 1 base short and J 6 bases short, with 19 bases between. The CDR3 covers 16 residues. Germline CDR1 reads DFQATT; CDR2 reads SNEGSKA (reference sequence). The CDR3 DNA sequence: TGCAGTGCTAGAGCCGCCGCCGGGACACCTTTCAATGAGCAGTTCTTC. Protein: CSARAAAGTPFNEQFF.

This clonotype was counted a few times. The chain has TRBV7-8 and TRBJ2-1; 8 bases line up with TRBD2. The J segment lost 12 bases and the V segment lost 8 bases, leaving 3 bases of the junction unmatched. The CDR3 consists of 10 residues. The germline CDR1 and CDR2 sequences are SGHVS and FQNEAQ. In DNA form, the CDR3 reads TGTGCCAGCCATGCGGGAGGGCAGTTCTTC. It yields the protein CASHAGGQFF.

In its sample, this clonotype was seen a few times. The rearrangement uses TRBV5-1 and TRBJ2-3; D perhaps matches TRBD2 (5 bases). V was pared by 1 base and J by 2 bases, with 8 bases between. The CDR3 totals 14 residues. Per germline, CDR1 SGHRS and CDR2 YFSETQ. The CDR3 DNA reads TGCGCCAGCAGCTTGAAGGGAGCCACAGATACGCAGTATTTT. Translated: CASSLKGATDTQYF.

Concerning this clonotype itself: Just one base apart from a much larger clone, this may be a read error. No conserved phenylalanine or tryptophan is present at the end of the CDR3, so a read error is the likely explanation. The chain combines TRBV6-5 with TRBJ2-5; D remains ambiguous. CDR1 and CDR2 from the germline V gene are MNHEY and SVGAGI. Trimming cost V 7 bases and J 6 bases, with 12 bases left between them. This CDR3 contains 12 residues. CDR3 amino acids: CASMNVGQTQYL. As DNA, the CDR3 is TGTGCCAGCATGAACGTCGGGCAGACCCAGTACCTC.

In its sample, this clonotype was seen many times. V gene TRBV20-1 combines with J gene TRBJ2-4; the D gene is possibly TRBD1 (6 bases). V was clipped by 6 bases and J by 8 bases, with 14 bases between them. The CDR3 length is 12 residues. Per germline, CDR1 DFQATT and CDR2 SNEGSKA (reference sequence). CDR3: CSAIRQEDIQYF. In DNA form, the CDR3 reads TGCAGTGCCATCAGACAGGAGGACATTCAGTACTTC.

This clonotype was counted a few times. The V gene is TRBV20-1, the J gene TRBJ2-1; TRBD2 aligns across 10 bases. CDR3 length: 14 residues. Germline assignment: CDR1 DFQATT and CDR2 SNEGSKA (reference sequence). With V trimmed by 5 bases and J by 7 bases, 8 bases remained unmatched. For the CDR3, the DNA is TGCAGTGCTTGGGAAGCGGGAGGGGGGAATGAGCAGTTCTTC. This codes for CSAWEAGGGNEQFF.

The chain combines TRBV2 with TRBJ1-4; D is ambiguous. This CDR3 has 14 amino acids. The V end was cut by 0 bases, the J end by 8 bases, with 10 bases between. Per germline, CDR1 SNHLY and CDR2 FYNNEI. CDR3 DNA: TGTGCCAGCAGTGAAGCGGCGGACGGCGAAAAACTGTTTTTT. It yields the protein CASSEAADGEKLFF. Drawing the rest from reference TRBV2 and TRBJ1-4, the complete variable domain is EPEVTQTPSHQVTQMGQEVILRCVPISNHLYFYWYRQILGQKVEFLVSFYNNEISEKSEIFDDQFSVERPDGSNFTLKIRSTKLEDSAMYFCASSEAADGEKLFFGSGTQLSVL.